This TCR beta chain was captured by sequencing in a study of blood T cell repertoires in COVID-19. About the study: COVID-19 samples from acute and convalescent phases originated in the United States, Italy and Spain. The analysed material was cDNA or gDNA that came from T cells, B-cell-depleted T cells, or PBMCs.

The ends lost 6 bases at V and 4 bases at J; junction bases unmatched: 6. From germline, CDR1 is MNHEY and CDR2 SVGAGI. CDR3 length: 15 residues. As handled by the study authors: By means of reference gene primer amplification, nucleated cell counts were estimated. Sequenced by immunoSEQ multiplex PCR; TCRdb stores in-frame clones only, minus some. D and trimming come from the DNA, and the V and J calls and clone size come from that table. The sample carries about 220,000 clones, approximately 81% recorded once. Sequencing was performed on peripheral blood. The sequence was obtained from an elderly woman with acute or convalescent COVID-19. The V and J genes are TRBV6-5 and TRBJ2-7, with 13 nucleotides matching TRBD2. Here the CDR3 reads CASSLGLAGVYEQYF. CDR3 nucleotide sequence: TGTGCCAGCAGCCTAGGACTAGCGGGAGTATACGAGCAGTACTTC.